Presented here are 3 T cell receptor beta chains from one specimen sequenced in a study of CD8 T cells in Susac syndrome. The authors reverse transcribed roughly 0.5 to 1 ug RNA with random hexamers. TCRdb re-analysed the immunoSEQ multiplex PCR reads in MiXCR, keeping a single row per CDR3 protein. Of about 120,000 distinct CDR3 sequences detected, about nine tenths appear once; the ten largest clones hold more than 0.13%. Sequencing was done on a sample of CD4+ T cells from PBMCs. The receptors were gathered from a human donor in good health.

This chain links TRBV29-1 with TRBJ1-2; TRBD1 matches 9 bases. With 6 bases clipped from V and 6 bases from J, the junction kept 5 bases outside the gene matches. Germline-derived CDR1 and CDR2 are SQVTM and ANQGSEA. This CDR3 spans 12 amino acids. CDR3 protein: CSVGQGPHGYTF. The DNA of the CDR3 is TGCAGCGTGGGACAGGGTCCCCATGGCTACACCTTC.

This chain links TRBV7-2 with TRBJ1-6; D is undetermined. This CDR3 comprises 17 residues. V was pared by 0 bases and J by 4 bases, with 13 bases between. The germline V gene encodes CDR1 SGHTA and CDR2 FQGNSA. The chain's CDR3 is CASSLAAKPTYNSPLHF. In DNA, the CDR3 is TGTGCCAGCAGCTTAGCGGCGAAGCCAACTTATAATTCACCCCTCCACTTT.

The chain combines TRBV7-3 with TRBJ2-2; TRBD2 matches at 14 bases. The V segment lost 5 bases and the J segment 4 bases; nucleotides outside the gene matches: 15. The CDR3 extends over 20 amino acids. Germline assignment: CDR1 SGHTA and CDR2 FQGTGA. The CDR3 loop is CASSPRTSGGPLLSTGELFF. The DNA of the CDR3 is TGTGCCAGCAGCCCCCGGACTAGCGGGGGGCCTCTATTGAGCACCGGGGAGCTGTTTTTT.